This T cell receptor (beta chain) was recorded in a study of T cell responses to AZD1222 COVID-19 vaccine. General study findings and limits: Per reports, nearly half of all spike-specific TCRs target regions that are unmutated in variants.

This clone was seen more than once but under ten times. Its antigen remains unidentified. Second doses were pooled across both intervals (about 4 or about 12 weeks). Using immunoSEQ multiplex PCR, the repertoire was profiled, and TCRdb retains in-frame clones only, with some absent. The profile shows about 180,000 clones, around 90% of them singletons. Per the germline V gene, CDR1 is MNHEY and CDR2 is SVGAGI. With 2 bases removed from V and 4 bases from J, the gap between germline ends came to 15 bases. This CDR3 has 15 residues. The TCR sequence derives from an adult who received the AZD1222 COVID-19 vaccine. The gene calls are TRBV6-5 and TRBJ2-7; D gene ambiguous. The sample here was peripheral blood, taken 28 days after the second AZD1222 dose. The CDR3 sequence is CASSYGAAGVYEQYF. CDR3 DNA: TGTGCCAGCAGTTACGGTGCAGCTGGCGTTTACGAGCAGTACTTC.